One sample yielded the 27 T cell receptor beta chains listed below, sequenced in a study of shared clonotypes between healthy human individuals. Libraries were prepared by immunoSEQ multiplex PCR; TCRdb keeps only in-frame clonotypes and omits some of them. The table records approximately 2.5 million clones, 80% to 95% of them present only once. The sequenced material came from naive CD4+ T cells from PBMCs. Subset: CD45RA+ positively selected. The receptors were sampled from a man between 18 and 35 years old in good health. Some clones in this sample may be carry-over from other donors' samples.

This clone was seen a single time. Other DNA sequences within the sample encode an identical CDR3. The gene calls are TRBV18 and TRBJ2-7, with a weak D call TRBD1 (5 bases). The CDR3 is 13 amino acids. Germline V CDR1 and CDR2: KGHSH, LQKENI. The V end was cut by 3 bases, the J end by 2 bases, with 8 bases between. The CDR3 nucleotides read TGTGCCAGCTCACCGGGGCGCACCTACGAGCAGTACTTC. Its protein is CASSPGRTYEQYF.

This clone was seen a few times. This CDR3 is also generated by other DNA sequences in the sample. The chain employs TRBV6-1 and TRBJ1-1; D not certain. Per the germline V gene, CDR1 is MNHNS and CDR2 is SASEGT. The CDR3 runs 11 residues. The V gene lost 5 bases and the J gene lost 5 bases, with 6 bases spanning the gap. The chain's CDR3 is CASSRGTEAFF. CDR3 DNA sequence: TGTGCCAGCAGTAGAGGGACTGAAGCTTTCTTT.

The chain uses TRBV14 and TRBJ2-3, with 7 bases that match TRBD2. V shed 0 bases and J 1 base; nucleotides not matched to a gene: 7. The CDR3 length is 17 residues. Germline CDR1 reads SGHDN; CDR2 reads FVKESK. The chain's CDR3 is CASSQDLLALGTDTQYF. In nucleotides, the CDR3 is TGTGCCAGCAGCCAAGATCTACTAGCGCTAGGCACAGATACGCAGTATTTT. Combining the CDR3 with reference TRBV14 and TRBJ2-3 gives the whole variable domain EAGVTQFPSHSVIEKGQTVTLRCDPISGHDNLYWYRRVMGKEIKFLLHFVKESKQDESGMPNNRFLAERTGGTYSTLKVQPAELEDSGVYFCASSQDLLALGTDTQYFGPGTRLTVL.

V is TRBV9 and J is TRBJ1-4, with D hard to call. Between the trimmed V and J ends, which lost 1 base and 4 bases, there was a span of 11 bases. The CDR3 sequence is 15 residues long. Germline V gives CDR1 SGDLS, CDR2 YYNGEE. CDR3 coding DNA: TGTGCCAGCAGCGTAAATGCGGGGTTTAATGAAAAACTGTTTTTT. The encoded protein is CASSVNAGFNEKLFF.

The chain combines TRBV6-5 with TRBJ2-1, with 8 bases that match TRBD2. The V gene's germline CDR1 is MNHEY and CDR2 SVGAGI. V shed 4 bases and J 0 bases; nucleotides not matched to a gene: 5. This CDR3 is 16 amino acids long. The CDR3 bases are TGTGCCAGCAGTTCAAGAAGCGGGAGCTCCTACAATGAGCAGTTCTTC. It yields the protein CASSSRSGSSYNEQFF.

The chain couples TRBV7-2 to TRBJ1-2; 8 positions agree with TRBD1. The CDR3 runs 14 residues. Per the germline V gene, CDR1 is SGHTA and CDR2 is FQGNSA. Trimming took 2 bases from V and 4 from J; bases not matched to a gene: 3. The chain's CDR3 is CASSLYGTGYGYTF. Here the CDR3 DNA reads TGTGCCAGCAGCTTATACGGGACAGGCTATGGCTACACCTTC.

As concerns this clone: The sample holds other DNA sequences that translate to the same CDR3. This sequence joins TRBV5-1 and TRBJ2-3; 10 nucleotides match TRBD2. Germline CDR1 SGHRS, CDR2 YFSETQ. The CDR3 sequence is 15 residues long. After removal of 4 bases from V and 0 bases from J, the junction contained 2 bases not matched to a gene. The CDR3 DNA sequence: TGCGCCAGCAGCCTGACTAGCGGGAGCACAGATACGCAGTATTTT. As protein: CASSLTSGSTDTQYF.

The CDR3 DNA reads as TGTGCCAGCAGCGCGAGGTGGGCAGATACGCAGTATTTT. It encodes CASSARWADTQYF. This rearrangement joins TRBV9 to TRBJ2-3, with D unresolved. Germline CDR1 SGDLS, CDR2 YYNGEE. V shed 3 bases and J shed 4 bases, with 9 bases lying between them. The CDR3 is 13 amino acids.

This chain uses TRBV10-3 with TRBJ2-7; the D gene is possibly TRBD2 (5 bases). CDR1 is ENHRY, CDR2 SYGVKD, per germline. The CDR3 is 16 amino acids. V dropped 0 bases and J dropped 3 bases, with 15 bases sitting between them. This chain's CDR3 is CAISESSFEGFYEQYF. The CDR3 DNA follows: TGTGCCATCAGTGAGTCAAGTTTTGAGGGTTTCTACGAGCAGTACTTC.

As concerns this clone: The same CDR3 arises from other DNA sequences in this sample as well. The chain couples TRBV7-8 to TRBJ2-7; TRBD1 matches at 7 bases. Germline V gene data show CDR1 as SGHVS and CDR2 as FQNEAQ. This CDR3 comprises 13 residues. The ends lost 4 bases at V and 6 bases at J; junction bases unmatched: 6. The CDR3 bases are TGTGCCAGCAGCTCAGACAGGGTCGGCGAGCAGTACTTC. Its protein is CASSSDRVGEQYF.

The J gene is TRBJ2-7, the V gene TRBV7-2, with D maybe TRBD2 (6 bases). The germline V and J ends were trimmed by 3 bases and 4 bases, with 13 bases remaining between them. The CDR3 is 14 amino acids. The germline gives CDR1 SGHTA, CDR2 FQGNSA. CDR3 region: CASSFLSGRYEQYF. DNA of the CDR3: TGTGCCAGCAGCTTCCTCTCCGGGAGATACGAGCAGTACTTC.

The gene calls are TRBV6-1 and TRBJ2-4; no definite D call. This CDR3 is 13 amino acids long. Trimming cost V 3 bases and J 7 bases, with 10 bases left between them. In germline, CDR1 is MNHNS, CDR2 SASEGT. For the CDR3, the DNA is TGTGCCAGCAGTGAGGCAACGAGTAACATTCAGTACTTC. Translated, it gives CASSEATSNIQYF.

The chain uses TRBV4-1 and TRBJ2-3; D is uncertain. Deletions cut 3 bases from V and 9 bases from J, with 10 bases between. Germline CDR1 is MGHRA and CDR2 is YSYEKL. The CDR3 contains 12 residues. In DNA, the CDR3 is TGCGCCAGCAGCCATATTAGAGAGACGCAGTATTTT. It encodes CASSHIRETQYF.

This clone appeared a single time. The chain links TRBV7-2 to TRBJ2-1, with 10 bases lining up with TRBD2. The length of the CDR3 is 16 residues. Germline V gives CDR1 SGHTA, CDR2 FQGNSA. The junction had 5 bases not matched to a gene; V was cut back by 2 bases and J by 4 bases. Here the CDR3 reads CASSLMGSGGYNEQFF. DNA of the CDR3: TGTGCCAGCAGCTTAATGGGTAGCGGGGGGTACAATGAGCAGTTCTTC.

The chain employs TRBV4-1 and TRBJ1-1; D not resolved. The CDR3 is 11 amino acids. Germline V lookup: CDR1 MGHRA, CDR2 YSYEKL. With 3 bases removed from V and 9 bases from J, the gap between germline ends came to 8 bases. In DNA, the CDR3 is TGCGCCAGCAGCCACCAAGGGAAAGCTTTCTTT. It translates to CASSHQGKAFF.

The chain links TRBV5-1 to TRBJ2-6, with D perhaps matching TRBD1 or TRBD2 (6 bases each). V was trimmed by 2 bases and J by 0 bases, leaving 15 bases between them. Germline values: CDR1 SGHRS, CDR2 YFSETQ. The CDR3 consists of 18 residues. The CDR3 is CASSFGHGGGSGANVLTF. The DNA for the CDR3 is TGCGCCAGCAGCTTCGGCCACGGGGGCGGCTCTGGGGCCAACGTCCTGACTTTC.

The chain links TRBV5-1 to TRBJ1-2, with 7 bases identical to TRBD1. Germline CDR1 is SGHRS and CDR2 is YFSETQ. The CDR3 totals 14 residues. V lost 0 bases and J lost 8; bases outside the gene matches: 7. The DNA for the CDR3 is TGCGCCAGCAGCTTGGTGCAGGGGGTAGGAGGCTACACCTTC. Amino acids: CASSLVQGVGGYTF.

Only one count was recorded for this clone. Other nucleotide sequences in the sample specify the same CDR3. The J gene is TRBJ2-7, the V gene TRBV2; 7 positions match TRBD1. The V and J ends lost 8 bases and 5 bases, in that order; junction bases with no gene match: 6. Germline V gene sequence: CDR1 SNHLY, CDR2 FYNNEI. The CDR3 consists of 12 residues. The CDR3 sequence: CASRDRGDEQYF. Here the CDR3 DNA reads TGTGCCAGCCGGGACAGAGGGGACGAGCAGTACTTC.

The CDR3 protein is CASSERRGSNEQFF. The CDR3 region has the DNA TGTGCCAGCAGTGAACGTCGCGGGAGCAATGAGCAGTTCTTC. This sequence joins TRBV2 and TRBJ2-1, with 7 nucleotides matching TRBD2. The length of the CDR3 is 14 residues. Germline V gene lookup returns CDR1 SNHLY and CDR2 FYNNEI. The junction had 4 bases not matched to a gene; V was cut back by 2 bases and J by 6 bases. The whole variable domain, remainder taken from reference TRBV2 and TRBJ2-1, is EPEVTQTPSHQVTQMGQEVILRCVPISNHLYFYWYRQILGQKVEFLVSFYNNEISEKSEIFDDQFSVERPDGSNFTLKIRSTKLEDSAMYFCASSERRGSNEQFFGPGTRLTVL.

This chain links TRBV5-1 with TRBJ1-4; D may be TRBD1 (5 bases). V was shortened by 4 bases and J by 7 bases, with 20 bases between the two germline ends. Germline CDR1 SGHRS, CDR2 YFSETQ. This CDR3 comprises 16 residues. Here the CDR3 reads CASSTNGGASVEKLFF. The CDR3 coding sequence is TGCGCCAGCAGCACAAACGGCGGGGCGAGCGTTGAAAAACTGTTTTTT.

Of note for this clone: Other DNA variants within this sample encode the same CDR3. The chain couples TRBV6-1 to TRBJ2-7; the D is unclear. CDR1 and CDR2 from the germline V gene are MNHNS and SASEGT. The germline V and J ends were trimmed by 3 bases and 0 bases, with 0 bases remaining between them. The CDR3 spans 11 residues. The CDR3 DNA follows: TGTGCCAGCAGTGACTCCTACGAGCAGTACTTC. Protein: CASSDSYEQYF.

The genes are TRBV7-9 and TRBJ2-3, with D perhaps matching TRBD1 (6 bases). CDR3 length: 18 amino acids. Trimming pared 7 bases from V and 6 bases from J, leaving 29 bases between. The germline gives CDR1 SEHNR, CDR2 FQNEAQ (reference sequence). CDR3 sequence (DNA): TGTGCCAGCACCCAACCTCGGGACAATTTACTCGTTAGGGATACGCAGTATTTT. Its translation is CASTQPRDNLLVRDTQYF.

The chain uses TRBV18 and TRBJ2-3; D is unclear. With 1 base removed from V and 0 bases from J, the gap between germline ends came to 11 bases. The CDR3 extends over 16 amino acids. The germline V gene has CDR1 KGHSH and CDR2 LQKENI. Here the CDR3 reads CASSPLAVSSTDTQYF. The CDR3 DNA reads as TGTGCCAGCTCACCACTTGCGGTATCTAGCACAGATACGCAGTATTTT.

The genes are TRBV5-5 and TRBJ1-1; D call uncertain. The CDR3 has 15 amino acids. V dropped 2 bases and J dropped 0 bases, with 11 bases sitting between them. The V gene's germline CDR1 is SGHKS and CDR2 YYEKEE (reference sequence). The CDR3: CASSFREFMNTEAFF. In nucleotides, the CDR3 is TGTGCCAGCAGCTTTCGGGAGTTCATGAACACTGAAGCTTTCTTT.

The chain uses TRBV5-5 and TRBJ2-2, with D tentatively TRBD1 (5 bases). V was pared by 5 bases and J by 1 base, with 9 bases between. This CDR3 contains 14 residues. CDR1 and CDR2 (germline): SGHKS, YYEKEE (reference sequence). CDR3 sequence (DNA): TGTGCCAGCAGACCGACAGTGAACACCGGGGAGCTGTTTTTT. It yields the protein CASRPTVNTGELFF. The whole variable domain, filled in from reference TRBV5-5 and TRBJ2-2, reads DAGVTQSPTHLIKTRGQQVTLRCSPISGHKSVSWYQQVLGQGPQFIFQYYEKEERGRGNFPDRFSARQFPNYSSELNVNALLLGDSALYLCASRPTVNTGELFFGEGSRLTVL.

This clone was detected only a few times. Other DNA sequences in the sample encode the same CDR3. This chain connects TRBV5-1 to TRBJ2-7; a weak D match, TRBD2 (5 bases). V lost 4 bases to trimming and J lost 0 bases, with 5 bases between them. The CDR3 runs to 12 residues. The germline V gene has CDR1 SGHRS and CDR2 YFSETQ. The CDR3 DNA follows: TGCGCCAGCAGCGGGAGCTCCTACGAGCAGTACTTC. As protein: CASSGSSYEQYF.

In the case of this clone: This may stem from a read error, because a much larger clone lies one nucleotide away. In the same sample, other DNA sequences code for this CDR3. The chain carries TRBV5-8 and TRBJ1-1; TRBD1 is a possible D gene (6 bases). CDR1 and CDR2 (germline): SGHTS, YDEGEE. V lost 2 bases and J lost 2, with 7 bases in between. This CDR3 is built from 13 residues. The CDR3 DNA reads TGTGCCAGCAGCTTACAGGGTAACACTGAAGCTTTCTTT. Amino acid sequence: CASSLQGNTEAFF.